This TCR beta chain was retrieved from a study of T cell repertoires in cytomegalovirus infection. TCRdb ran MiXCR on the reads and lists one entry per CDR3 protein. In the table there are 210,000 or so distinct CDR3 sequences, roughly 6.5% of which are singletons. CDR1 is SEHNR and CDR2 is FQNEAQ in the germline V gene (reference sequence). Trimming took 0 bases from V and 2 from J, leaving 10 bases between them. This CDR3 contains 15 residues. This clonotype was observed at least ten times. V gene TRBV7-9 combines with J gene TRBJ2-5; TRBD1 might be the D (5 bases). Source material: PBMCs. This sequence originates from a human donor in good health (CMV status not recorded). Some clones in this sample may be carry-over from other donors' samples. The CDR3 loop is CASSLAQGRQETQYF. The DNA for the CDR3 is TGTGCCAGCAGCTTAGCCCAGGGCCGTCAAGAGACCCAGTACTTC.